This TCR beta chain was observed in a study of blood T cell repertoires in COVID-19. The CDR3 spans 16 residues. Germline-derived CDR1 and CDR2 are GTSNPN and SVGIG (reference sequence). V gave up 0 bases and J gave up 1 base, with 13 bases separating them. TCRdb's copy holds only in-frame clones and misses some; the assay was immunoSEQ multiplex PCR. The table lists around 200,000 clones, around 86% of them singletons. Sequencing was performed on PBMCs or T cells enriched from blood (not recorded which). The TCR originated in a woman aged 40 to 50 with acute COVID-19. The V and J genes are TRBV30 and TRBJ1-5; D might be TRBD1 (5 bases). DNA for the CDR3: TGTGCCTGGAGTGTACCAGGGTTTGGAAGCAATCAGCCCCAGCATTTT. Translated, it gives CAWSVPGFGSNQPQHF.